Presented here are 11 T cell receptor beta chains from one specimen sequenced in a study of shared clonotypes between healthy human individuals. CD45RO negativity and positive selection for CCR7 defined naive CD8 cells, a population that excluded terminally differentiated effector memory CD45RA+ cells. The data were produced by immunoSEQ multiplex PCR, yet TCRdb's version contains in-frame clones alone and is incomplete. The table shows about 610,000 clones, with about 96% occurring only once. Material for sequencing was naive CD8+ T cells sorted from blood. The receptors stem from a woman aged 30 to 39 in good health.

Regarding this clone: Other DNA sequences in the same sample also yield this CDR3. The J gene is TRBJ2-7, the V gene TRBV28, with TRBD2 matching 8 bases. The trim removed 6 bases at V and 0 bases at J, leaving 4 bases unmatched. Germline values: CDR1 MDHEN, CDR2 SYDVKM. The CDR3 loop spans 14 amino acids. The CDR3 protein is CASSLSGDSYEQYF. In DNA form, the CDR3 reads TGTGCCAGCAGCCTTAGCGGGGACTCCTACGAGCAGTACTTC.

The chain uses TRBV4-1 and TRBJ1-1; 9 bases line up with TRBD1. Per the germline V gene, CDR1 is MGHRA and CDR2 is YSYEKL. The V and J ends lost 3 bases and 3 bases, in that order; junction bases with no gene match: 11. The CDR3 is made up of 17 amino acids. The CDR3 protein is CASSHLRTGEKDTEAFF. The DNA for the CDR3 is TGCGCCAGCAGCCATTTACGGACAGGGGAAAAGGACACTGAAGCTTTCTTT.

The V call is TRBV7-2, the J call TRBJ1-4, with a tentative D call TRBD1 (6 bases). This CDR3 comprises 16 residues. Trimming pared 1 base from V and 4 bases from J, leaving 13 bases between. Looked up from germline, CDR1 is SGHTA and CDR2 is FQGNSA. CDR3 in amino acids: CASSLGAGAFNEKLFF. CDR3 bases: TGTGCCAGCAGCTTAGGGGCAGGGGCCTTTAATGAAAAACTGTTTTTT.

This chain uses TRBV11-2 with TRBJ1-5; D possibly corresponds to TRBD1 (5 bases). The CDR3 extends over 14 amino acids. The V gene's germline CDR1 is SGHAT and CDR2 FQNNGV. The V and J ends lost 5 bases and 0 bases respectively, with 8 bases between them. CDR3 protein: CASSIGDSNQPQHF. CDR3 nucleotides: TGTGCCAGCAGCATAGGGGATAGCAATCAGCCCCAGCATTTT.

This clone occurred a few times. Within the sample, other DNA sequences also encode this same CDR3. The chain combines TRBV28 with TRBJ1-5; D not resolved. V was clipped by 3 bases and J by 2 bases, with 2 bases between them. Germline-derived CDR1 and CDR2 are MDHEN and SYDVKM. This CDR3 has 12 amino acids. In DNA form, the CDR3 reads TGTGCCAGCAGTTTGGGCAATCAGCCCCAGCATTTT. Amino acid sequence: CASSLGNQPQHF.

The V call is TRBV9, the J call TRBJ1-1, with D possibly matching TRBD1 (6 bases). This CDR3 has 13 residues. Germline lookup yields CDR1 SGDLS and CDR2 YYNGEE. The ends were cut back, 3 bases at V and 6 bases at J, with 12 bases in the middle. The CDR3 loop reads CASSEGDIAEAFF. The CDR3 DNA is TGTGCCAGCAGCGAGGGGGACATCGCTGAAGCTTTCTTT.

V usage is TRBV7-9 and J usage is TRBJ2-5; D is perhaps TRBD1 (5 bases). Germline V gene lookup returns CDR1 SEHNR and CDR2 FQNEAQ (reference sequence). The CDR3 has 14 residues. The V and J ends lost 4 bases and 4 bases respectively, with 13 bases between them. The CDR3 protein is CASSSTTGPETQYF. The CDR3 coding sequence is TGTGCCAGCAGCTCCACCACAGGCCCAGAGACCCAGTACTTC.

This chain connects TRBV28 to TRBJ2-1, with 8 bases lining up with TRBD2. From germline, CDR1 is MDHEN and CDR2 SYDVKM. Germline trimming cut 8 bases from V and 2 bases from J; bases unmatched to any gene: 11. CDR3 size: 16 residues. CDR3 nucleotide sequence: TGTGCCAGCTCTTCGGCCAGCGGGAGAACCTACAATGAGCAGTTCTTC. It specifies CASSSASGRTYNEQFF.

This clone was recorded only once. The CDR3 loop is CASSPEGPLFYGYTF. CDR3 bases: TGTGCCAGCAGTCCGGAGGGCCCCCTCTTCTATGGCTACACCTTC. The genes are TRBV27 and TRBJ1-2; D ambiguous. Germline CDR1 is MNHEY and CDR2 is SMNVEV (reference sequence). This CDR3 comprises 15 residues. Trimming shortened V by 5 bases and J by 4 bases, and 17 bases separated the two germline ends.

The rearrangement links TRBV14 to TRBJ1-4, with D possibly being TRBD1 (5 bases). The V gene lost 4 bases and the J gene lost 8 bases, with 17 bases spanning the gap. Germline V lookup: CDR1 SGHDN, CDR2 FVKESK. The CDR3 totals 15 residues. CDR3 nucleotides: TGTGCCAGCAGCCCTCCGGGACGCCAACACGAAAAACTGTTTTTT. It is translated as CASSPPGRQHEKLFF.

The chain uses TRBV7-9 and TRBJ2-5; D possibly uses TRBD1 or TRBD2 (5 bases each). The J call may be incorrect, as the DNA end agrees better with TRBJ2-7. The CDR3 has 15 residues. CDR1 and CDR2 (germline): SEHNR, FQNEAQ (reference sequence). CDR3 DNA: TGTGCCAGCAGCTTAGGAGGGGCCGACTCCTACGAGCAGTACTTC. Translation: CASSLGGADSYEQYF.